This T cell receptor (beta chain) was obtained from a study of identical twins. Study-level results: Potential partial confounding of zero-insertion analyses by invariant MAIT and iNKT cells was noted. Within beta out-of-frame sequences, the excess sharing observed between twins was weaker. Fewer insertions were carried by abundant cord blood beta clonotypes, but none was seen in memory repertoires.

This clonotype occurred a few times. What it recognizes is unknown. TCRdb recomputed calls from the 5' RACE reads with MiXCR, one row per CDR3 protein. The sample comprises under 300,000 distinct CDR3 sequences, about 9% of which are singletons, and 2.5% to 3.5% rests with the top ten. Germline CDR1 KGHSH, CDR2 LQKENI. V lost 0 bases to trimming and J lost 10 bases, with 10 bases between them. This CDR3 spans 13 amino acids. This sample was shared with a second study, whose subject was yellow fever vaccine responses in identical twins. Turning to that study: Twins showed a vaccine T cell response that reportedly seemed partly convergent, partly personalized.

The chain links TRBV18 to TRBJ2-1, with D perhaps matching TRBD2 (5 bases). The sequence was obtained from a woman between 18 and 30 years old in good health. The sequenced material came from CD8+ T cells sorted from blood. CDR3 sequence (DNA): TGTGCCAGCTCACCACCGGAGGTAACCGAGCAGTTCTTC. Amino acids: CASSPPEVTEQFF.